The next 22 T cell receptor beta chains were all read from a single sample in a study of CXCR3-negative and CXCR3-positive naive CD8 T cells. UMI-labeled 5' RACE yielded the TRB cDNA libraries. TCRdb reprocessed the 5' RACE reads, keeping one entry per CDR3 protein, no DNA. Its listing shows 130,000 or so distinct CDR3 sequences. What was sequenced was naive CXCR3- CD8+ T cells from blood. Sample subset: CD45RO-CCR7+CD27+CD95- naive CD8+ T cells lacking CXCR3 (TNR3-). The receptors derive from a human donor in good health. Some clones in this sample may be carry-over from other donors' samples.

CDR3 loop: CASSSVYLGGDTGELFF. The genes are TRBV28 and TRBJ2-2; as DNA is missing, the TRBD2 call by TCRdb cannot be tested. Looked up from germline, CDR1 is MDHEN and CDR2 is SYDVKM. The CDR3 is made up of 17 amino acids.

This chain uses TRBV7-2 with TRBJ2-7; TCRdb's D gene call, TRBD1, goes unchecked for lack of DNA. Germline-derived CDR1 and CDR2 are SGHTA and FQGNSA. This CDR3 has 15 amino acids. CDR3 sequence reads: CASSISWDTALEQYF.

The chain employs TRBV7-2 and TRBJ2-7. The CDR3 length is 15 residues. CDR1 SGHTA and CDR2 FQGNSA come from the germline V gene. The chain's CDR3 is CASSEHLWGSYEQYF.

This chain links TRBV5-1 with TRBJ2-7. The CDR3 is 14 amino acids. CDR1 is SGHRS, CDR2 YFSETQ, per germline. The CDR3: CASSLGHTTYEQYF.

The chain has TRBV7-6 and TRBJ2-7; TCRdb's D gene call, TRBD1, goes unchecked for lack of DNA. The CDR3 runs to 15 residues. Germline lookup yields CDR1 SGHVS and CDR2 FNYEAQ. The CDR3 here is CASSFGDRDSYEQYF.

This chain links TRBV5-6 with TRBJ2-1; TCRdb returns TRBD1, unconfirmable since there is no DNA. The germline gives CDR1 SGHDT, CDR2 YYEEEE. The length of the CDR3 is 15 residues. Here the CDR3 reads CASSLAGQGGNEQFF.

V and J are TRBV28 and TRBJ2-1; no DNA is available, so the TRBD1 call from TCRdb remains unchecked. This CDR3 contains 15 residues. Germline CDR1 and CDR2: MDHEN and SYDVKM. The CDR3 sequence is CASSSTRGPYNEQFF.

CDR3 residues: CASSQPGQGEANEKLFF. V and J are TRBV4-2 and TRBJ1-4; absent DNA, TCRdb's TRBD1 call cannot be checked. The CDR3 has 17 residues. Per the germline V gene, CDR1 is LGHNA and CDR2 is YNFKEQ.

The chain has TRBV7-9 and TRBJ1-4; the D call of TRBD1 rests on TCRdb alone, since no DNA is present to check it. The CDR3 has 15 amino acids. The V gene's germline CDR1 is SEHNR and CDR2 FQNEAQ (reference sequence). The CDR3 loop reads CASSLGTGDEEKLFF.

This rearrangement joins TRBV28 to TRBJ2-2; TCRdb indicates TRBD2, and absent DNA this call remains unverified. Looked up from germline, CDR1 is MDHEN and CDR2 is SYDVKM. The CDR3 has 16 residues. CDR3 sequence reads: CASRARLATLSGELFF.

This sequence joins TRBV11-2 and TRBJ2-7; the TCRdb D gene call, TRBD1, has no DNA to confirm it. The CDR3 is 13 residues long. CDR1 SGHAT and CDR2 FQNNGV come from the germline V gene. CDR3: CASSLTGLYEQYF.

The chain is built from TRBV19 and TRBJ1-1; the TCRdb D gene call, TRBD1, has no DNA to confirm it. This CDR3 is 17 amino acids long. From germline, CDR1 is LNHDA and CDR2 SQIVND (reference sequence). CDR3 sequence: CASSMGPGTGRNTEAFF. The full variable domain, in which reference TRBV19 and TRBJ1-1 provide the parts outside the CDR3, is DGGITQSPKYLFRKEGQNVTLSCEQNLNHDAMYWYRQDPGQGLRLIYYSQIVNDFQKGDIAEGYSVSREKKESFPLTVTSAQKNPTAFYLCASSMGPGTGRNTEAFFGQGTRLTVV.

This chain joins TRBV5-5 and TRBJ2-7. CDR1 and CDR2 from the germline V gene are SGHKS and YYEKEE (reference sequence). This CDR3 is 15 amino acids long. The CDR3: CASSLGAGRSYEQYF.

This chain links TRBV19 with TRBJ1-5. Germline V gene sequence: CDR1 LNHDA, CDR2 SQIVND (reference sequence). This CDR3 is 14 amino acids long. The CDR3 is CASSIAVSNQPQHF.

V gene TRBV12-3 or TRBV12-4 combines with J gene TRBJ1-4. This CDR3 contains 14 residues. CDR3 sequence: CASSLEQSNEKLFF.

The chain employs TRBV10-1 and TRBJ1-3; the D call of TRBD1 rests on TCRdb alone, since no DNA is present to check it. The length of the CDR3 is 16 residues. Germline assignment: CDR1 WNHNN and CDR2 SYGVQD (reference sequence). The chain's CDR3 is CASIKKPRQGGNTIYF.

V is TRBV12-3 or TRBV12-4 and J is TRBJ2-7; TCRdb reports TRBD1, a call that lacks DNA to check it against. This CDR3 is built from 14 residues. The CDR3 loop is CASSQDRGHYEQYF.

The genes are TRBV5-1 and TRBJ2-7; the D call from TCRdb, TRBD1, cannot be confirmed without DNA. This CDR3 region has 14 residues. Germline values: CDR1 SGHRS, CDR2 YFSETQ. The CDR3 loop is CASSFGQGGNEQYF.

The rearrangement joins TRBV19 to TRBJ1-1; absent DNA, TCRdb's TRBD1 call cannot be checked. Germline V CDR1 and CDR2: LNHDA, SQIVND (reference sequence). The CDR3 has 16 amino acids. The CDR3 spells CASRPNRGEMNTEAFF.

The chain uses TRBV19 and TRBJ1-1; the D gene TCRdb calls, TRBD1, cannot be checked with no DNA. Germline-derived CDR1 and CDR2 are LNHDA and SQIVND (reference sequence). This CDR3 is 15 amino acids long. CDR3 residues: CASSTASRAGTEAFF.

This chain joins TRBV15 and TRBJ1-5. The CDR3 consists of 15 residues. Germline V CDR1 and CDR2: LNHNV, YYDKDF (reference sequence). The CDR3 here is CATSRDGGPVLAQHF. Full variable domain (rest looked up from reference TRBV15 and TRBJ1-5): DAMVIQNPRYQVTQFGKPVTLSCSQTLNHNVMYWYQQKSSQAPKLLFHYYDKDFNNEADTPDNFQSRRPNTSFCFLDIRSPGLGDTAMYLCATSRDGGPVLAQHFGDGTRLSIL.

The chain carries TRBV29-1 and TRBJ2-3; TCRdb calls TRBD1, which cannot be checked without DNA. The CDR3 contains 12 residues. Germline lookup yields CDR1 SQVTM and CDR2 ANQGSEA. CDR3 amino acids: CSARQGADTQYF.